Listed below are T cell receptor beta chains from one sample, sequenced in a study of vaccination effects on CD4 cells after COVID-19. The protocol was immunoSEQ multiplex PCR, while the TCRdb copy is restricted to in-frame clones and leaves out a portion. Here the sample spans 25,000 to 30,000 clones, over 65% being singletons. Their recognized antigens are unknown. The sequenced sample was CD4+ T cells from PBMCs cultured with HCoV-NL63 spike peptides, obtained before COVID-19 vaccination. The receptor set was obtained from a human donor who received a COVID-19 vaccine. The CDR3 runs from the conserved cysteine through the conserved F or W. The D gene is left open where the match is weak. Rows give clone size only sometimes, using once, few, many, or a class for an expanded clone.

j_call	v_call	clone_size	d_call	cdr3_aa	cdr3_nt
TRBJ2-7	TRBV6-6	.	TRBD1	CASRPPGQGKKNEQYF	TGTGCCAGCAGACCCCCGGGACAGGGGAAGAAGAACGAGCAGTACTTC
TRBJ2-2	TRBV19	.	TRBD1	CASSTPGTGAIGELFF	TGTGCCAGTAGTACCCCCGGGACAGGGGCGATCGGGGAGCTGTTTTTT
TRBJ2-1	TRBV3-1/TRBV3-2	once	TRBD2	CASSQVWTSGYNEQFF	TGTGCCAGCAGCCAAGTATGGACTAGCGGATACAATGAGCAGTTCTTC
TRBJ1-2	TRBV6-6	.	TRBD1	CASSLLRDRVFRSSNYGYTF	TGTGCCAGCAGTCTACTCCGGGACAGGGTCTTTAGGAGTTCTAACTATGGCTACACCTTC
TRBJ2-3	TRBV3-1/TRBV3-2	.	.	CASSSRGTDTQYF	TGTGCCAGCAGCTCTCGAGGCACAGATACGCAGTATTTT
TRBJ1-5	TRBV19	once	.	CASSIFQSKNQPQHF	TGTGCCAGTAGTATATTTCAGAGTAAAAATCAGCCCCAGCATTTT
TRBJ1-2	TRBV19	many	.	CASSIEAGSGGYTF	TGTGCCAGTAGTATAGAGGCAGGGTCTGGCGGCTACACCTTC
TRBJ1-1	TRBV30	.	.	CAWSVGGSYPEAFF	TGTGCCTGGAGTGTAGGGGGGAGCTACCCTGAAGCTTTCTTT
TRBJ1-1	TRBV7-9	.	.	CASMEGSAMNTEAFF	TGTGCCAGCATGGAGGGATCGGCGATGAACACTGAAGCTTTCTTT
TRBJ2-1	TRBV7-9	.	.	CAGGSEYGVGSYNEQFF	TGTGCCGGTGGAAGTGAGTACGGGGTTGGCTCCTACAATGAGCAGTTCTTC
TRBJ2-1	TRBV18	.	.	CASSPLGGSSYNEQFF	TGTGCCAGCTCACCACTTGGCGGAAGCTCCTACAATGAGCAGTTCTTC
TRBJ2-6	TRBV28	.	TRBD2	CASSRGLAGTSGANVLTF	TGTGCCAGCAGCCGGGGACTAGCGGGGACCTCTGGGGCCAACGTCCTGACTTTC
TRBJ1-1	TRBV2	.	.	CASSWVENTEAFF	TGTGCCAGCAGTTGGGTGGAGAACACTGAAGCTTTCTTT
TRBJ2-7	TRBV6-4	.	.	CASSVKNLYEQYF	TGTGCCAGCAGTGTTAAGAATCTCTACGAGCAGTACTTC
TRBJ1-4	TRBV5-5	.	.	CASSFEYDEKLFF	TGTGCCAGCAGCTTTGAATATGATGAAAAACTGTTTTTT
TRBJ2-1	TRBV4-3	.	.	CASSQVVERNEQFF	TGCGCCAGCAGCCAAGTAGTGGAGCGTAATGAGCAGTTCTTC
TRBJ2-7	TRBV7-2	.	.	CASSLDGPGTPYEQYF	TGTGCCAGCAGCTTAGATGGACCGGGAACCCCCTACGAGCAGTACTTC
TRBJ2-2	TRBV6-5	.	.	CASSPGTSYTGELFF	TGTGCCAGCAGTCCCGGGACTTCCTACACCGGGGAGCTGTTTTTT
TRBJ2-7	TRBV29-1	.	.	CSVELRGYEQYF	TGCAGCGTTGAACTCCGGGGTTACGAGCAGTACTTC
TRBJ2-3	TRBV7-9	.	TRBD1	CASSSWTGPDTQYF	TGTGCCAGCAGCTCCTGGACAGGGCCAGATACGCAGTATTTT
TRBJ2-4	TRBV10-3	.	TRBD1	CAISEGQGAAKNIQYF	TGTGCCATCAGTGAGGGACAGGGGGCTGCCAAAAACATTCAGTACTTC
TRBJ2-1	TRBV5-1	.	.	CASSLNVGVGDEQFF	TGCGCCAGCAGCTTGAATGTGGGAGTTGGCGATGAGCAGTTCTTC
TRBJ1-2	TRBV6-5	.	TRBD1	CASRTGPYGYTF	TGTGCCAGCAGGACAGGGCCCTATGGCTACACCTTC
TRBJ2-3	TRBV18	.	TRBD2	CASSPSGIGTDTQYF	TGTGCCAGCTCACCTAGCGGGATAGGGACAGATACGCAGTATTTT
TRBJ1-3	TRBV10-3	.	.	CAISERAGSSGNTIYF	TGTGCCATCAGTGAGAGGGCAGGGAGCTCTGGAAACACCATATATTTT
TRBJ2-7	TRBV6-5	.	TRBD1	CASSYRGRSRGEQYF	TGTGCCAGCAGTTATAGGGGGCGTTCCCGAGGAGAGCAGTACTTC
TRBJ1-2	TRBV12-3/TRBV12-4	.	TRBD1	CASSFDRGYGYTF	TGTGCCAGCAGTTTCGACAGGGGTTATGGCTACACCTTC
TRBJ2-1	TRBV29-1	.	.	CSVARLHNEQFF	TGCAGCGTTGCCCGACTGCACAATGAGCAGTTCTTC
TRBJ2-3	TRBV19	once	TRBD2	CASKREQRGHTQYF	TGTGCCAGTAAGAGGGAGCAGCGGGGACATACGCAGTATTTT
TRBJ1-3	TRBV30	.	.	CAWSPEYSGTIYF	TGTGCCTGGAGTCCGGAATATTCGGGCACCATATATTTT
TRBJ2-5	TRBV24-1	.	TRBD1	CATSPGGAETQYF	TGTGCCACATCTCCAGGGGGCGCAGAGACCCAGTACTTC
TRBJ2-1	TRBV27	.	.	CASTRLPLAGYYEQFF	TGTGCCAGCACCAGGCTCCCCCTAGCCGGGTACTATGAGCAGTTCTTC
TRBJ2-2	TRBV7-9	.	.	CARSRDYTGELFF	TGTGCCAGGTCCCGGGACTACACCGGGGAGCTGTTTTTT
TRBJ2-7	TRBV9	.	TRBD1	CASSLTDRSPYEQYF	TGTGCCAGCAGCCTCACGGACAGGAGTCCTTACGAGCAGTACTTC
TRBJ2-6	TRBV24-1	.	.	CATSPRSGANVLTF	TGTGCCACCAGTCCGCGCTCTGGGGCCAACGTCCTGACTTTC
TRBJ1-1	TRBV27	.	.	CASSLGPPLNTEAFF	TGTGCCAGCAGTCTGGGACCTCCGTTGAACACTGAAGCTTTCTTT
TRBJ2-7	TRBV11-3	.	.	CASSLAGGNSYEQYF	TGTGCCAGCAGCTTAGCAGGCGGGAACTCCTACGAGCAGTACTTC
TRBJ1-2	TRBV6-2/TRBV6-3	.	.	CASSWDGGYGYTF	TGTGCCAGCAGTTGGGACGGGGGTTATGGCTACACCTTC
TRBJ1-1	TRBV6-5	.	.	CASSYSLIDGGNGAFF	TGTGCCAGCAGTTACTCTTTGATTGACGGGGGAAATGGGGCTTTCTTT
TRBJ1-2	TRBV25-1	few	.	CASSLEPDSAYTF	TGTGCCAGCAGTCTAGAACCAGATTCGGCCTACACCTTC
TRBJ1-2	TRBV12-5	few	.	CASGFPRAGQWGYTF	TGTGCTAGTGGTTTCCCCCGGGCAGGGCAGTGGGGCTACACCTTC
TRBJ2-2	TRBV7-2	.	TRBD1	CASSFGQGGELFF	TGTGCCAGCAGCTTTGGACAGGGTGGGGAGCTGTTTTTT